One and the same sample provided the 8 T cell receptor beta chains below, sequenced in a study of PD-1 blockade in mismatch repair-deficient tumors. Measured with immunoSEQ multiplex PCR; TCRdb has only the in-frame clones, and not every one. The sample has under 95,000 clones; 80% to 90% are singletons. The starting material was peripheral blood, obtained 44 weeks after starting pembrolizumab. These receptors were taken from an adult with mismatch repair-deficient cancer.

This sequence joins TRBV9 and TRBJ2-1; TRBD2 matches 8 bases. This CDR3 spans 16 amino acids. With V trimmed by 4 bases and J by 2 bases, 8 bases remained unmatched. The V gene's germline CDR1 is SGDLS and CDR2 YYNGEE. The CDR3: CASSRLVAGTYNEQFF. The CDR3 nucleotides read TGTGCCAGCAGCCGCCTGGTAGCGGGGACCTACAATGAGCAGTTCTTC.

This chain connects TRBV23-1 to TRBJ2-5; no clear D gene. TRBV23-1 is labeled an ORF, and its function is uncertain. There are 18 residues in the CDR3. V dropped 0 bases and J dropped 4 bases, with 21 bases sitting between them. The CDR3 coding sequence is TGCGCCAGCAGTCAATCGTATGCGAGCTTCCGAATAGGAGAGACCCAGTACTTC. Its translation is CASSQSYASFRIGETQYF.

This clone turned up a few times. The chain has TRBV15 and TRBJ1-4; 8 bases agree with TRBD1. Germline V gives CDR1 LNHNV, CDR2 YYDKDF (reference sequence). V was pared by 0 bases and J by 7 bases, with 4 bases of the junction left unmatched. This CDR3 has 15 amino acids. CDR3 bases: TGTGCCACCAGCAGAGATACAGGGGGGATTGAAAAACTGTTTTTT. This encodes CATSRDTGGIEKLFF.

This clone has a single count. The rearrangement joins TRBV19 to TRBJ1-1; D unresolved. Germline lookup yields CDR1 LNHDA and CDR2 SQIVND (reference sequence). The CDR3 spans 14 residues. Trimming left V 8 bases short and J 5 bases short, with 18 bases between. CDR3 nucleotides: TGTGCCAGTGTTATCAGACACACGGGAACTGAAGCTTTCTTT. The encoded protein is CASVIRHTGTEAFF.

The J gene is TRBJ2-7, the V gene TRBV12-2; the table's TRBD2 call for D was not verified on the DNA. TRBV12-2 is a pseudogene. CDR3 length equals 15 residues. CDR3 sequence (DNA): TGTGCAAGTCGCTCTGTCGGGCAGGACTGCTACGAGCAGTACTTC. It specifies CASRSVGQDCYEQYF.

J is TRBJ2-2 and V is TRBV18; the D is unclear. V lost 3 bases, J lost 3 bases, and 11 bases lay in between. CDR1 and CDR2 from the germline V gene are KGHSH and LQKENI. The CDR3 totals 15 residues. The CDR3 sequence: CASSPEQSYTGELFF. The CDR3 DNA sequence: TGTGCCAGCTCACCTGAGCAGTCATACACCGGGGAGCTGTTTTTT.

This clone was counted only a few times. The rearrangement uses TRBV5-6 and TRBJ1-5, with 7 bases lining up with TRBD1. The ends lost 4 bases at V and 2 bases at J; junction bases unmatched: 9. Per germline, CDR1 SGHDT and CDR2 YYEEEE. This CDR3 has 16 residues. CDR3 sequence (DNA): TGTGCCAGCAGCGTAACAGGGGACTTAGGCAATCAGCCCCAGCATTTT. This gives the protein CASSVTGDLGNQPQHF. Full variable domain (outside the CDR3, taken from reference TRBV5-6 and TRBJ1-5): DAGVTQSPTHLIKTRGQQVTLRCSPKSGHDTVSWYQQALGQGPQFIFQYYEEEERQRGNFPDRFSGHQFPNYSSELNVNALLLGDSALYLCASSVTGDLGNQPQHFGDGTRLSIL.

The J gene is TRBJ2-5, the V gene TRBV29-1, with 7 bases lining up with TRBD1. Unmatched junction bases numbered 5, after V lost 6 bases and J lost 4 bases. CDR3 length: 12 amino acids. CDR1 is SQVTM, CDR2 ANQGSEA, per germline. The CDR3 loop is CSVDRARETQYF. The CDR3 DNA reads as TGCAGCGTCGACAGGGCGCGAGAGACCCAGTACTTC.